This T cell receptor (beta chain) was identified in a study of T cell responses to AZD1222 COVID-19 vaccine. Notes on this clone: The antigen is not known.

Method: immunoSEQ multiplex PCR; TCRdb's copy keeps in-frame clones and lacks some. The data hold under 200,000 clones, with approximately 91% observed a single time. The study, taken as a whole, reports: Across the whole spike, CD4 TCRs peaked at regions 160-218 and 743-854. Spike-specific TCR breadth and depth both grew after two AZD1222 doses. White British ancestry dominated among donors, who included more females, and clonal diversity was possibly underestimated.

The CDR3 is made up of 12 amino acids. The V end was cut by 7 bases, the J end by 5 bases, with 12 bases between. The germline V gene encodes CDR1 GTSNPN and CDR2 SVGIG (reference sequence). V gene TRBV30 combines with J gene TRBJ2-1, with D hard to call. This specimen consisted of peripheral blood, obtained on day 0 of AZD1222 vaccination. This sequence was found in an adult in good health. CDR3 nucleotide sequence: TGTGCCTACCCTAATCGGGACAATGAGCAGTTCTTC. Translating gives CAYPNRDNEQFF.